This TCR beta chain was sequenced during a study of T cells in tuberculosis. Overall study findings and caveats: Shorter CDR3-alpha in active tuberculosis partly drove smaller distances.

The repertoire was sequenced with immunoSEQ multiplex PCR; TCRdb's copy has only in-frame clones and lacks some. The sample lists approximately 35,000 clones, around 96% occurring once. Adolescents were screened for latent TB by skin test and IGRA. Per germline, CDR1 SQVTM and CDR2 ANQGSEA. The V gene lost 5 bases and the J gene lost 4 bases, with 20 bases spanning the gap. The CDR3 is made up of 15 amino acids. In regard to this clone: The antigen is undetermined.

The V gene is TRBV29-1, the J gene TRBJ1-1, with D unclear. The sequence came from a donor between 10 and 35 years old with latent tuberculosis or without tuberculosis infection. The sequencing input was PBMCs. CDR3 in DNA: TGCAGCGTTACTTTGCGGGCACCCGGCGGCACTGAAGCTTTCTTT. Amino acid sequence: CSVTLRAPGGTEAFF.